These 13 T cell receptor beta chains came from one sample sequenced in a study of T cell responses to AZD1222 COVID-19 vaccine. Libraries were prepared by immunoSEQ multiplex PCR; TCRdb keeps only in-frame clonotypes and omits some of them. This table holds 75,000 to 90,000 clones, 70% to 90% found once. Here the sequenced sample was peripheral blood, taken 28 days after the second AZD1222 dose. The receptor source for this set is an adult who received the AZD1222 COVID-19 vaccine.

The chain links TRBV6-6 to TRBJ1-1; D is unclear. Germline values: CDR1 MNHNY, CDR2 SVGAGI (reference sequence). The CDR3 is 13 residues long. Trimming left V 0 bases short and J 4 bases short, with 6 bases between. Here the CDR3 reads CASSYSISTEAFF. In DNA, the CDR3 is TGTGCCAGCAGTTACTCGATCAGCACTGAAGCTTTCTTT.

By share, this clone counts as medium-sized. V is TRBV27 and J is TRBJ1-1, with 9 bases fitting TRBD1. The CDR3 is made up of 13 amino acids. Germline trimming cut 7 bases from V and 7 bases from J; bases unmatched to any gene: 7. Germline V gene data show CDR1 as MNHEY and CDR2 as SMNVEV (reference sequence). For the CDR3, the DNA is TGTGCCAGCAATCAACAGGGGGCGTTTGAAGCTTTCTTT. It translates to CASNQQGAFEAFF.

V gene TRBV5-1 combines with J gene TRBJ1-3; D gene ambiguous. CDR1 and CDR2 (germline): SGHRS, YFSETQ. CDR3 length: 15 residues. V was pared by 2 bases and J by 0 bases, with 9 bases between. The CDR3 region has the DNA TGCGCCAGCAGCTTCGGCAGAAGCTCTGGAAACACCATATATTTT. Translation: CASSFGRSSGNTIYF.

The CDR3 bases are TGTGCCAGCACTTTCTCAGTGACCGGTGGCTACACCTTC. It specifies CASTFSVTGGYTF. The chain is built from TRBV6-2 or TRBV6-3 and TRBJ1-2; D is undetermined. The V gene's germline CDR1 is MNHEY and CDR2 SVGEGT. The CDR3 has 13 amino acids. The V end was cut by 7 bases, the J end by 7 bases, with 16 bases between.

The rearrangement links TRBV4-1 to TRBJ2-5; unclear D gene. Trimming stripped 0 bases from V and 12 bases from J, with 11 bases between. The CDR3 loop spans 12 amino acids. Germline CDR1 reads MGHRA; CDR2 reads YSYEKL. The CDR3 nucleotides are TGCGCCAGCAGCCAAGATTCAAGAGTCAAGTACTTC. Its protein product is CASSQDSRVKYF.

This chain joins TRBV5-4 and TRBJ1-2; tentative D call: TRBD1 (5 bases). The CDR3 is made up of 13 amino acids. Looked up from germline, CDR1 is SGHNT and CDR2 is YYREEE (reference sequence). V was trimmed by 2 bases and J by 8 bases, leaving 13 bases between them. Written as DNA, the CDR3 is TGTGCCAGCAGCTTCCAGGGAGTGCGGGGCTACACCTTC. Translated, it gives CASSFQGVRGYTF.

The chain has TRBV3-1 (or the pseudogene TRBV3-2) and TRBJ1-4; the D is unclear. CDR1 and CDR2 from the germline V gene are LGHDT and YNNKEL (reference sequence). V gave up 0 bases and J gave up 10 bases, with 21 bases separating them. The CDR3 length is 17 residues. In DNA, the CDR3 is TGTGCCAGCAGCCAAGATCAACACACACCATGGATTGGAAAACTGTTTTTT. It encodes CASSQDQHTPWIGKLFF.

The chain combines TRBV3-1 (or the pseudogene TRBV3-2) with TRBJ1-5, with a possible D match to TRBD1 (6 bases). Per the germline V gene, CDR1 is LGHDT and CDR2 is YNNKEL (reference sequence). The CDR3 spans 14 residues. V shed 6 bases and J shed 5 bases, with 14 bases lying between them. The CDR3 bases are TGTGCCAGCAGTGTTACAGGGTGGGATCAGCCCCAGCATTTT. Protein: CASSVTGWDQPQHF.

The chain carries TRBV10-1 and TRBJ1-1, with D possibly matching TRBD1 (6 bases). The germline V and J ends were trimmed by 3 bases and 0 bases, with 8 bases remaining between them. CDR1 WNHNN and CDR2 SYGVQD come from the germline V gene (reference sequence). The CDR3 totals 14 residues. The CDR3 loop is CASSDKGVNTEAFF. In nucleotides, the CDR3 is TGCGCCAGCAGTGATAAGGGGGTGAACACTGAAGCTTTCTTT.

This clone has only a few counts. V gene TRBV4-1 combines with J gene TRBJ1-2; the D is unclear. The CDR3 spans 14 residues. Trimming removed 2 bases at V and 3 bases at J, with 10 bases between. Germline V lookup: CDR1 MGHRA, CDR2 YSYEKL. CDR3: CASSQPMWDYGYTF. The CDR3 DNA follows: TGCGCCAGCAGCCAACCGATGTGGGACTATGGCTACACCTTC.

This sequence joins TRBV3-1 (or the pseudogene TRBV3-2) and TRBJ2-2; 8 bases map to TRBD2. The CDR3 covers 16 residues. Germline assignment: CDR1 LGHDT and CDR2 YNNKEL (reference sequence). V gave up 4 bases and J gave up 4 bases; unmatched junction bases: 8. DNA for the CDR3: TGTGCCAGCAGCCTCCGAAGCGGGAGTGGCACCGGGGAGCTGTTTTTT. Its translation is CASSLRSGSGTGELFF.

V and J are TRBV6-6 and TRBJ1-5, with D unresolved. This CDR3 has 14 amino acids. Trimming shortened V by 6 bases and J by 0 bases, and 9 bases separated the two germline ends. The V gene's germline CDR1 is MNHNY and CDR2 SVGAGI (reference sequence). CDR3 in amino acids: CASRPQDSNQPQHF. The DNA of the CDR3 is TGTGCCAGCAGACCCCAGGATAGCAATCAGCCCCAGCATTTT.

The chain uses TRBV5-1 and TRBJ1-6; 7 nucleotides match TRBD1. Germline CDR1 reads SGHRS; CDR2 reads YFSETQ. The CDR3 is made up of 15 amino acids. V was clipped by 0 bases and J by 5 bases; unmatched bases: 2. The CDR3 sequence is CASSLAGTDNSPLHF. The CDR3 DNA reads as TGCGCCAGCAGCTTGGCAGGGACAGATAATTCACCCCTCCACTTT.